Below are 15 T cell receptor beta chains sequenced from a single sample in a study of T cells after somatic rescue of genetic block. Clones were sequenced by immunoSEQ multiplex PCR, and TCRdb holds only the in-frame ones, with some missing. Of about 52,000 clones listed, about 96% are singletons. Sequenced: peripheral blood mononuclear cells (PBMCs). The receptors were sampled from a child under two years old.

The chain employs TRBV27 and TRBJ2-2; 8 bases line up with TRBD2. The CDR3 sequence is 14 residues long. V lost 2 bases to trimming and J lost 7 bases; unmatched junction nucleotides: 3. Per the germline V gene, CDR1 is MNHEY and CDR2 is SMNVEV (reference sequence). The CDR3 DNA reads as TGTGCCAGCAGTTTAGCGGGAGGACTCGGGGAGCTGTTTTTT. The encoded protein is CASSLAGGLGELFF.

The chain combines TRBV7-9 with TRBJ1-4, with TRBD1 matching 10 bases. This CDR3 has 17 amino acids. V gave up 6 bases and J gave up 8 bases; unmatched junction bases: 15. From germline, CDR1 is SEHNR and CDR2 FQNEAQ (reference sequence). The CDR3 loop reads CASSSPIRDRGVEKLFF. In nucleotides, the CDR3 is TGTGCCAGCAGTTCTCCAATCCGGGACAGGGGCGTAGAAAAACTGTTTTTT. Combining the CDR3 with reference TRBV7-9 and TRBJ1-4 gives the whole variable domain DTGVSQNPRHKITKRGQNVTFRCDPISEHNRLYWYRQTLGQGPEFLTYFQNEAQLEKSRLLSDRFSAERPKGSFSTLEIQRTEQGDSAMYLCASSSPIRDRGVEKLFFGSGTQLSVL.

The V gene is TRBV18, the J gene TRBJ2-7, with D possibly TRBD1 on 6 matching bases. CDR1 and CDR2 from the germline V gene are KGHSH and LQKENI. V lost 6 bases and J 1 base, leaving 10 bases between the germline ends. CDR3 length: 13 amino acids. DNA of the CDR3: TGTGCCAGCTCTTGGACAGAGTCCTACGAGCAGTACTTC. Translating gives CASSWTESYEQYF. Drawing the rest from reference TRBV18 and TRBJ2-7, the complete variable domain is NAGVMQNPRHLVRRRGQEARLRCSPMKGHSHVYWYRQLPEEGLKFMVYLQKENIIDESGMPKERFSAEFPKEGPSILRIQQVVRGDSAAYFCASSWTESYEQYFGPGTRLTVT.

The sample holds one count of this clone. The chain employs TRBV2 and TRBJ2-3; 12 bases match TRBD2. The CDR3 covers 15 residues. Germline lookup yields CDR1 SNHLY and CDR2 FYNNEI. J gave up 4 bases and V 2 bases, and 1 base lay outside the gene matches. In DNA form, the CDR3 reads TGTGCCAGCAGTGAACGACTAGCGGGAGCAGATACGCAGTATTTT. Its translation: CASSERLAGADTQYF.

This clone was picked up one time. This sequence joins TRBV6-1 and TRBJ1-2; TRBD1 aligns across 11 bases. This CDR3 contains 14 residues. J lost 5 bases, V lost 8 bases, and 7 bases had no gene match. The germline V gene has CDR1 MNHNS and CDR2 SASEGT. CDR3 loop: CASGGQGGPYGYTF. For the CDR3, the DNA is TGTGCCAGCGGGGGACAGGGGGGGCCTTATGGCTACACCTTC.

CDR3 protein: CASVEGAGETQYF. The CDR3 bases are TGTGCCAGCGTCGAGGGGGCCGGAGAGACCCAGTACTTC. The chain links TRBV28 to TRBJ2-5; 7 bases align to TRBD1. This CDR3 has 13 amino acids. CDR1 and CDR2 from the germline V gene are MDHEN and SYDVKM. With V trimmed by 8 bases and J by 4 bases, 7 bases remained unmatched.

The chain is built from TRBV5-1 and TRBJ1-1; D gene unclear. V was trimmed by 7 bases and J by 2 bases, leaving 18 bases between them. CDR1 and CDR2 (germline): SGHRS, YFSETQ. This CDR3 comprises 15 residues. CDR3 protein: CASASRSVLNTEAFF. CDR3 DNA sequence: TGCGCCAGCGCCTCACGGTCCGTCCTTAACACTGAAGCTTTCTTT.

J is TRBJ1-4 and V is TRBV30; D is possibly TRBD1 (5 bases). With 5 bases removed from V and 10 bases from J, the gap between germline ends came to 14 bases. Germline V gives CDR1 GTSNPN, CDR2 SVGIG (reference sequence). The CDR3 has 12 residues. The DNA for the CDR3 is TGTGCCTGGGGGTCAGGGAAACGAAAACTGTTTTTT. It is translated as CAWGSGKRKLFF. The complete variable domain, with remaining parts taken from reference TRBV30 and TRBJ1-4, reads SQTIHQWPATLVQPVGSPLSLECTVEGTSNPNLYWYRQAAGRGLQLLFYSVGIGQISSEVPQNLSASRPQDRQFILSSKKLLLSDSGFYLCAWGSGKRKLFFGSGTQLSVL.

V usage is TRBV18 and J usage is TRBJ1-4; D is ambiguous. V was clipped by 1 base and J by 9 bases, with 9 bases between them. Germline values: CDR1 KGHSH, CDR2 LQKENI. The CDR3 is made up of 13 amino acids. Written as DNA, the CDR3 is TGTGCCAGCTCACCACGGCAGGCACAAAAACTGTTTTTT. This codes for CASSPRQAQKLFF.

The chain joins TRBV7-3 to TRBJ2-5, with TRBD2 identical over 15 bases. In germline, CDR1 is SGHTA, CDR2 FQGTGA. The CDR3 contains 15 residues. Germline trimming cut 5 bases from V and 4 bases from J; bases unmatched to any gene: 2. DNA of the CDR3: TGTGCCAGCAGCCCGGGACTAGCGGGAGGAGAGACCCAGTACTTC. This sequence encodes CASSPGLAGGETQYF.

This sequence joins TRBV5-1 and TRBJ2-3; D is perhaps TRBD2 (6 bases). The germline V and J ends were trimmed by 0 bases and 4 bases, with 6 bases remaining between them. The CDR3 has 13 residues. CDR1 and CDR2 from the germline V gene are SGHRS and YFSETQ. The CDR3 protein is CASSLGLADTQYF. CDR3 nucleotides: TGCGCCAGCAGCTTGGGACTAGCAGATACGCAGTATTTT.

This rearrangement joins TRBV5-6 to TRBJ2-2; 7 bases match TRBD1. Germline CDR1 SGHDT, CDR2 YYEEEE. The trim removed 1 base at V and 7 bases at J, leaving 7 bases unmatched. This CDR3 spans 15 amino acids. The CDR3 sequence: CASSLKPTGVGELFF. CDR3 nucleotide sequence: TGTGCCAGCAGCTTGAAGCCTACAGGGGTCGGGGAGCTGTTTTTT.

V and J are TRBV6-6 and TRBJ1-4; 8 bases are shared with TRBD1. CDR1 is MNHNY, CDR2 SVGAGI, per germline (reference sequence). V gave up 5 bases and J gave up 4 bases; unmatched junction bases: 3. This CDR3 is 14 amino acids long. The CDR3 DNA sequence: TGTGCCAGCAGTCGGACAGGGAATAATGAAAAACTGTTTTTT. Amino acids: CASSRTGNNEKLFF.

CDR3 sequence: CASTRDRGGDTQYF. The CDR3, as DNA: TGTGCCAGCACCAGGGACAGGGGAGGAGATACGCAGTATTTT. The rearrangement joins TRBV2 to TRBJ2-3; 10 bases map to TRBD1. There are 14 residues in the CDR3. The V and J ends lost 7 bases and 5 bases, in that order; junction bases with no gene match: 6. Germline CDR1 reads SNHLY; CDR2 reads FYNNEI.

The V gene is TRBV10-3, the J gene TRBJ1-1; D gene uncertain. Germline CDR1 reads ENHRY; CDR2 reads SYGVKD. The CDR3 is 16 residues long. V was clipped by 0 bases and J by 5 bases, with 16 bases between them. The CDR3 DNA follows: TGTGCCATCAGTGAGTCGTGGACGGCTCCGTCTACTGAAGCTTTCTTT. Translated: CAISESWTAPSTEAFF.